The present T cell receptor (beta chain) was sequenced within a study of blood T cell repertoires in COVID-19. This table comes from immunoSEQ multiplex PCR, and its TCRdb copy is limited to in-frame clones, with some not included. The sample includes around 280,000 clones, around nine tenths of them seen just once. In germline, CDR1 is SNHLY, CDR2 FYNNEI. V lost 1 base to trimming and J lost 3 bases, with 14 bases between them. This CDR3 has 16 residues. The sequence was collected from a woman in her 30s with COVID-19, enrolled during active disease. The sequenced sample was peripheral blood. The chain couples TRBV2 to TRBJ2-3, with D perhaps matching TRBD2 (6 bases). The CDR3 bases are TGTGCCAGCAGTGAAGGGGCCGCTGGGGGGACAGATACGCAGTATTTT. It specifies CASSEGAAGGTDTQYF. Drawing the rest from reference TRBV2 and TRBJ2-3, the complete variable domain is EPEVTQTPSHQVTQMGQEVILRCVPISNHLYFYWYRQILGQKVEFLVSFYNNEISEKSEIFDDQFSVERPDGSNFTLKIRSTKLEDSAMYFCASSEGAAGGTDTQYFGPGTRLTVL.